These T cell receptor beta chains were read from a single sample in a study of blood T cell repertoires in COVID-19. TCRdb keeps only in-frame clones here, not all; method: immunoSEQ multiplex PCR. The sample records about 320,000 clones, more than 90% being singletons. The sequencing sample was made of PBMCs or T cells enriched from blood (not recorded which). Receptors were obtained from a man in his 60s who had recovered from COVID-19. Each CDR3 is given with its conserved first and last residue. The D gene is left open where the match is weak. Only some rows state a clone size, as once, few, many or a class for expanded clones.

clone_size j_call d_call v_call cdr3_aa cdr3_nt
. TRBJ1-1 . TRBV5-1 CASSLGAAFTEAFF TGCGCCAGCAGCTTGGGGGCTGCCTTCACTGAAGCTTTCTTT
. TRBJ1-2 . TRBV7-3 CASSLSSQNYGYTF TGTGCCAGCAGCTTATCCTCTCAGAACTATGGCTACACCTTC
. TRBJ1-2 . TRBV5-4 CASSLANGRGGYTF TGTGCCAGCAGCTTAGCCAATGGGAGGGGTGGCTACACCTTC
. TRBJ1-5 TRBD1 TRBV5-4 CASSLDRGPNQPQHF TGTGCCAGCAGCTTGGACAGGGGGCCCAATCAGCCCCAGCATTTT
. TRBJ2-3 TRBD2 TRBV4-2 CASSQDSPSTLAGGTDTQYF TGTGCCAGCAGCCAAGACTCCCCGAGTACACTAGCGGGGGGTACGGATACGCAGTATTTT
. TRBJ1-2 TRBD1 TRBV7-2 CASSLVLGTGVGYTF TGTGCCAGCAGCTTAGTTCTTGGGACAGGGGTCGGCTACACCTTC
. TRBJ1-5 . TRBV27 CASSAGYRDQPQHF TGTGCCAGCAGTGCGGGATATAGGGATCAGCCCCAGCATTTT
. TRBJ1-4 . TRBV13 CASSLRQVRRTNEKLFF TGTGCCAGCAGCCTCCGACAGGTACGGCGAACTAATGAAAAACTGTTTTTT
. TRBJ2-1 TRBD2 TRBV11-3 CASTIPGTNYNEQFF TGTGCCAGCACAATTCCCGGGACTAACTACAATGAGCAGTTCTTC
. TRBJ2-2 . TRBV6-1 CASSESVVLNTGELFF TGTGCCAGCAGTGAGAGTGTGGTTCTGAACACCGGGGAGCTGTTTTTT
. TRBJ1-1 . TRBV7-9 CASSTDPARHPEAFF TGTGCCAGCAGCACCGACCCGGCCCGACACCCTGAAGCTTTCTTT
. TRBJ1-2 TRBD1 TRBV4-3 CASSQTMDRGRSHGYTF TGCGCCAGCAGCCAGACCATGGACAGGGGACGAAGCCATGGCTACACCTTC
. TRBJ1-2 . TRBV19 CASSIDSIDNYGYTF TGTGCCAGTAGTATAGATTCAATAGATAACTATGGCTACACCTTC
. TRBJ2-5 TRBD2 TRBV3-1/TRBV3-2 CASNKLAGGEETQYF TGTGCCAGCAACAAACTAGCGGGAGGTGAAGAGACCCAGTACTTC
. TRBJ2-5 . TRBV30 CAWSGGGGPTETQYF TGTGCCTGGAGTGGGGGGGGCGGCCCCACAGAGACCCAGTACTTC
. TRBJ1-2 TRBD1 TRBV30 CAWRTGGAAPYGYTF TGTGCCTGGAGGACAGGGGGCGCTGCTCCCTATGGCTACACCTTC
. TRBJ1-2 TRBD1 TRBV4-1 CASSQRDSYGYTF TGCGCCAGCAGCCAACGGGACAGCTATGGCTACACCTTC
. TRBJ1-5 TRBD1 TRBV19 CASRSGTGARFNQPQHF TGTGCCAGCAGATCCGGGACAGGGGCGAGGTTTAATCAGCCCCAGCATTTT
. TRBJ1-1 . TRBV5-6 CASSLDRAVTEAFF TGTGCCAGCAGCTTGGACAGGGCGGTCACTGAAGCTTTCTTT
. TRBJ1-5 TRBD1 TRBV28 CASRITGGWSSGQPQHF TGTGCCAGCAGAATAACAGGGGGCTGGTCGTCGGGTCAGCCCCAGCATTTT
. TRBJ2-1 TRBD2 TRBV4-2 CASSQARGTTPFF TGTGCCAGCAGCCAAGCACGCGGGACTACCCCGTTCTTC
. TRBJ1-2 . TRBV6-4 CASSAEWGENYGYTF TGTGCCAGCAGTGCGGAATGGGGCGAAAACTATGGCTACACCTTC
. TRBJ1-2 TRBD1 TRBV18 CASSPVGQGVDGYTF TGTGCCAGCTCACCAGTGGGACAGGGTGTTGATGGCTACACCTTC
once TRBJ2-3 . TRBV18 CASSPGGNSDTQYF TGTGCCAGCTCACCCGGCGGCAATTCAGATACGCAGTATTTT
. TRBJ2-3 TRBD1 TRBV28 CASSSGGADTQYF TGTGCCAGCAGTTCAGGGGGCGCAGATACGCAGTATTTT
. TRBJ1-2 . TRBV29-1 CSVRRGRGYGYTF TGCAGCGTCAGGCGGGGGCGAGGCTATGGCTACACCTTC
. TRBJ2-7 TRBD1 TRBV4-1 CASSFGTVYEQYF TGCGCCAGCAGCTTCGGGACAGTCTACGAGCAGTACTTC
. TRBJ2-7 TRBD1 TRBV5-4 CASSFAQGAVSYEQYF TGTGCCAGCAGCTTTGCTCAGGGGGCTGTTTCCTACGAGCAGTACTTC
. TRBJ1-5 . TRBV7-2 CASSLGPQNRESNQPQHF TGTGCCAGCAGCTTGGGCCCCCAAAACAGGGAAAGCAATCAGCCCCAGCATTTT
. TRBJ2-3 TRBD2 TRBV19 CASSTPGLAGGADTQYF TGTGCCAGTAGTACGCCGGGACTAGCGGGCGGAGCAGATACGCAGTATTTT
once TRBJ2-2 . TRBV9 CASSVKAGTTGELFF TGTGCCAGCAGCGTAAAAGCGGGTACCACCGGGGAGCTGTTTTTT
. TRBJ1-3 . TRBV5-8 CASARRHSGNTIYF TGTGCCAGCGCCCGAAGACACTCTGGAAACACCATATATTTT
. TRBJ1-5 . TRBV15 CATSRDPHSNQPQHF TGTGCCACCAGCAGAGATCCCCATAGCAATCAGCCCCAGCATTTT
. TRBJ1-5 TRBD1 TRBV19 CASSIPIQGANNQPQHF TGTGCCAGTAGTATCCCAATTCAGGGGGCCAACAATCAGCCCCAGCATTTT
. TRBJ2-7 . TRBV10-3 CAIKGRDSAYEQYF TGTGCCATCAAAGGTCGCGACAGTGCCTACGAGCAGTACTTC
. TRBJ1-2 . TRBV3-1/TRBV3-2 CASSTGGMTGYTF TGTGCCAGCAGCACCGGGGGAATGACTGGCTACACCTTC
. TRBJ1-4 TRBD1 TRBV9 CASSASRAGTGYEKLFF TGTGCCAGCAGCGCGTCCCGGGCCGGGACAGGGTATGAAAAACTGTTTTTT
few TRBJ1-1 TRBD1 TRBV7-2 CASSSDRDTEAFF TGTGCCAGCAGCTCAGACAGGGACACTGAAGCTTTCTTT
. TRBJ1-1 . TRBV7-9 CASSLWGVDFRRTEAFF TGTGCCAGCAGCTTATGGGGGGTGGATTTTCGTCGCACTGAAGCTTTCTTT
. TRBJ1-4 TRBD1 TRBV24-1 CATSSGQGRENEKLFF TGTGCCACCAGTTCTGGACAGGGAAGGGAGAATGAAAAACTGTTTTTT
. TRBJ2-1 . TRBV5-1 CASSRVGQLSNEQFF TGCGCCAGCAGCCGCGTCGGACAGTTGAGCAATGAGCAGTTCTTC
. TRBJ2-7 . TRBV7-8 CASSRTVGGRGVQYF TGTGCCAGCAGCCGGACCGTAGGCGGCCGTGGTGTGCAGTACTTC
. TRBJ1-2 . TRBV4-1 CASSQDLGVGRENYGYTF TGCGCCAGCAGCCAAGATCTAGGCGTTGGCAGGGAAAACTATGGCTACACCTTC
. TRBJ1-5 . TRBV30 CAWSVGYNQPQHF TGTGCCTGGAGTGTCGGTTACAATCAGCCCCAGCATTTT
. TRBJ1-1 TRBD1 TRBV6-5 CASRMGQGGRAFF TGTGCCAGCAGGATGGGACAGGGGGGTCGAGCTTTCTTT
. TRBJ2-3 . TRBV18 CASSPRQADTQYF TGTGCCAGCTCACCCAGACAGGCAGATACGCAGTATTTT
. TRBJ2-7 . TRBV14 CASSPGREQYF TGTGCCAGCAGCCCAGGGCGCGAGCAGTACTTC
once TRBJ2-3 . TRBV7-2 CASSPYEGTDTQYF TGTGCCAGCAGCCCATATGAGGGAACAGATACGCAGTATTTT
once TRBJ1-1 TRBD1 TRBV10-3 CAISKGGGNTEAFF TGTGCCATCAGTAAAGGGGGCGGGAACACTGAAGCTTTCTTT
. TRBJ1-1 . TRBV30 CAWARQENTEAFF TGTGCCTGGGCCAGACAGGAGAACACTGAAGCTTTCTTT
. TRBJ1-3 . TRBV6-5 CASSYSQGAGNTIYF TGTGCCAGCAGTTACTCACAGGGTGCTGGAAACACCATATATTTT
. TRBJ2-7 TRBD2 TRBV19 CASSNGRALDEQYF TGTGCCAGTAGTAACGGGAGGGCCTTAGACGAGCAGTACTTC